Reported below is one T cell receptor beta chain. This sample is part of a study of blood T cell repertoires in COVID-19. Study as a whole: Donors in the United States, Italy and Spain gave samples during acute or convalescent COVID-19. Sources were T cells, B-cell-depleted T cells, or PBMCs; the material itself was cDNA or gDNA.

In the study's own analysis: It was from reference gene primer amplification that nucleated cell counts were estimated. Assay: immunoSEQ multiplex PCR; the TCRdb copy retains only in-frame clones and omits some. V and J calls and clone size come straight from that table; D and trimming were deduced from the DNA. The repertoire has around 140,000 clones, 88% of them found once; the top ten carry around 1.7%. CDR1 is LNHNV and CDR2 is YYDKDF in the germline V gene (reference sequence). V gave up 1 base and J gave up 2 bases, with 13 bases separating them. The CDR3 spans 16 residues. The chain is built from TRBV15 and TRBJ2-3; D is perhaps TRBD2 (6 bases). Sequenced material: peripheral blood. The sequence came from a woman aged 45-65 years with acute or convalescent COVID-19. The chain's CDR3 is CATSRGELADTDTQYF. The CDR3 bases are TGTGCCACCAGCAGAGGGGAGTTAGCGGACACAGATACGCAGTATTTT.